The entry that follows covers one TCR beta chain sequence. This sample stems from a study of control samples from healthy donors and cancer patients. Using immunoSEQ multiplex PCR, the repertoire was profiled, and TCRdb retains in-frame clones only, with some absent. The table has 30,000 or so clones, 94% seen once. This CDR3 contains 16 residues. Germline V CDR1 and CDR2: MNHEY, SVGAGI. The trim removed 2 bases at V and 2 bases at J, leaving 3 bases unmatched. The sequence came from a man aged 55 to 70 in good health. The sample comprised blood. The rearrangement joins TRBV6-5 to TRBJ2-1; 10 bases align to TRBD2. The CDR3 nucleotides are TGTGCCAGCAGTTACATAGCGGGGGGCGCCTACAATGAGCAGTTCTTC. Its protein product is CASSYIAGGAYNEQFF.